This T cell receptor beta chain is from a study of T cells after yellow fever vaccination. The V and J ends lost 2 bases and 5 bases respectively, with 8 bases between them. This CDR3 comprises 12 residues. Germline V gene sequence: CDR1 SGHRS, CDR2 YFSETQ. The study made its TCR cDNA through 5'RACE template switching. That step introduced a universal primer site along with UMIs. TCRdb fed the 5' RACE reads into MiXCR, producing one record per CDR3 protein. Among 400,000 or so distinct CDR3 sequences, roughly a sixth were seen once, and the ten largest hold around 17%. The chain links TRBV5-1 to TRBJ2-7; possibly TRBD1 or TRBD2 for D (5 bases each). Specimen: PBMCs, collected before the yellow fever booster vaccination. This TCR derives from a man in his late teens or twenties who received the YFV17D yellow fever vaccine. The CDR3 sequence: CASSLGTHEQYF. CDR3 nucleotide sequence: TGCGCCAGCAGCTTAGGGACCCACGAGCAGTACTTC.